Listed below are T cell receptor beta chains from one sample, sequenced in a study of blood T cell repertoires in COVID-19. The repertoire was sequenced with immunoSEQ multiplex PCR; TCRdb's copy has only in-frame clones and lacks some. The sample holds about 120,000 clones; roughly 85% are singletons and the top ten take approximately 13%. The sample consisted of peripheral blood. These receptors originate from a human donor in a cohort sampled during active COVID-19. Both conserved end residues are part of each CDR3. Each record gives: V gene, D gene, clone size, J gene, CDR3 protein, CDR3 DNA. The D gene is left open where the match is weak. Clone size appears in some rows only: once, few, many, or a class for an expanded clone.

TRBV2	NA	NA	TRBJ2-7	CASNQGNEQYF	TGTGCCAGCAATCAGGGGAACGAGCAGTACTTC
TRBV9	TRBD1	NA	TRBJ2-3	CASSVGQGAWGTDTQYF	TGTGCCAGCAGCGTAGGACAGGGGGCTTGGGGCACAGATACGCAGTATTTT
TRBV7-6	NA	NA	TRBJ2-5	CASSLEPQAHQETQYF	TGTGCCAGCAGCTTAGAACCCCAGGCCCACCAAGAGACCCAGTACTTC
TRBV29-1	NA	NA	TRBJ2-7	CSVVQTYEQYF	TGCAGCGTTGTTCAGACCTACGAGCAGTACTTC
TRBV7-9	NA	NA	TRBJ1-5	CASSLMTFDRTGFNQPQHF	TGTGCCAGCAGCTTAATGACCTTTGACCGTACAGGATTCAATCAGCCCCAGCATTTT
TRBV7-2	TRBD2	NA	TRBJ2-7	CASSLRLAGSEQYF	TGTGCCAGCAGCTTACGTCTAGCGGGGTCCGAGCAGTACTTC
TRBV23-1	NA	once	TRBJ2-5	CASSQCPGLGKETQYF	TGCGCCAGCAGTCAATGTCCTGGACTGGGGAAAGAGACCCAGTACTTC
TRBV21-1	NA	NA	TRBJ1-2	CASSKKDDSYYGYTF	TGTGCCAGCAGCAAAAAAGACGACAGCTACTATGGCTACACCTTC
TRBV7-2	TRBD2	few	TRBJ2-1	CASSPRGVGSSYNEQFF	TGTGCCAGCAGCCCGCGGGGGGTGGGTAGCTCCTACAATGAGCAGTTCTTC
TRBV11-2	NA	many	TRBJ1-6	CASSLSNNSPLHF	TGTGCCAGCAGCTTGAGCAACAATTCACCCCTCCACTTT
TRBV4-2	TRBD1	NA	TRBJ2-7	CASSQEGTGANEQYF	TGTGCCAGCAGCCAAGAAGGGACAGGGGCTAATGAGCAGTACTTC
TRBV5-1	NA	few	TRBJ1-5	CASSLEGHPNQPQHF	TGCGCCAGCAGCTTGGAGGGACATCCCAATCAGCCCCAGCATTTT
TRBV9	NA	few	TRBJ2-1	CASSVGVVQGNEQFF	TGTGCCAGCAGCGTAGGGGTAGTACAGGGCAATGAGCAGTTCTTC
TRBV10-3	TRBD1	NA	TRBJ2-5	CAISLGLVDRGSETQYF	TGTGCCATCAGTCTAGGATTGGTGGACAGGGGGTCAGAGACCCAGTACTTC
TRBV6-5	TRBD1	NA	TRBJ1-2	CASSRRQGNYGYTF	TGTGCCAGCAGCCGTCGACAGGGCAACTATGGCTACACCTTC
TRBV5-1	TRBD1	NA	TRBJ1-6	CASSLEGRGLSPLHF	TGCGCCAGCAGCTTGGAGGGCAGGGGGCTTTCACCCCTCCACTTT
TRBV7-3	TRBD1	NA	TRBJ1-6	CASSLAGTGFPLHF	TGTGCCAGCAGCTTAGCCGGGACAGGGTTCCCCCTCCACTTT
TRBV28	TRBD1	NA	TRBJ2-7	CASSFGQGAGEQYF	TGTGCCAGCAGTTTCGGGCAGGGGGCGGGGGAGCAGTACTTC
TRBV9	NA	NA	TRBJ2-7	CASSSTKGSYEQYF	TGTGCCAGCAGCTCAACTAAAGGCTCCTACGAGCAGTACTTC
TRBV19	NA	once	TRBJ2-1	CASSVQGLSEQFF	TGTGCCAGTAGTGTGCAGGGGCTAAGTGAGCAGTTCTTC
TRBV6-5	NA	NA	TRBJ1-2	CASAQVSYGYTF	TGTGCCAGCGCTCAGGTCTCCTATGGCTACACCTTC
TRBV24-1	NA	few	TRBJ1-6	CATSKQGSGTPNSPLHF	TGTGCCACCAGCAAACAGGGTTCCGGGACACCCAATTCACCCCTCCACTTT
TRBV12-3/TRBV12-4	NA	NA	TRBJ2-3	CASSFLYTDTQYF	TGTGCCAGCAGTTTCCTGTACACAGATACGCAGTATTTT
TRBV28	NA	NA	TRBJ1-1	CASSLQFYTEAFF	TGTGCCAGCAGCCTACAGTTCTACACTGAAGCTTTCTTT
TRBV6-2/TRBV6-3	NA	NA	TRBJ2-4	CASSSGEMAKNIQYF	TGTGCCAGCAGTTCGGGGGAGATGGCCAAAAACATTCAGTACTTC
TRBV11-2	NA	NA	TRBJ2-3	CASTGTFSTDTQYF	TGTGCCAGCACTGGGACTTTCAGCACAGATACGCAGTATTTT
TRBV7-9	TRBD1	NA	TRBJ2-7	CASSLEQGSYEQYF	TGTGCCAGCAGCTTAGAACAGGGGTCCTACGAGCAGTACTTC
TRBV20-1	NA	NA	TRBJ1-4	CSAPLEKLFF	TGCAGTGCCCCCCTAGAAAAACTGTTTTTT
TRBV11-2	TRBD2	NA	TRBJ2-7	CASSSLTGGAVWEQYF	TGTGCCAGCAGTTCCCTGACCGGGGGGGCCGTTTGGGAGCAGTACTTC
TRBV6-2/TRBV6-3	NA	NA	TRBJ1-2	CASSYERNYGYTF	TGTGCCAGCAGTTACGAGCGGAACTATGGCTACACCTTC
TRBV15	TRBD1	once	TRBJ1-1	CATSRSGQGALGTEAFF	TGTGCCACCAGCAGATCCGGACAGGGGGCGCTTGGGACTGAAGCTTTCTTT
TRBV6-6	TRBD1	once	TRBJ1-6	CASSRDHPNRDSPSYNSPLHF	TGTGCCAGCAGTCGAGACCATCCGAACCGGGACAGTCCATCCTATAATTCACCCCTCCACTTT
TRBV27	NA	NA	TRBJ1-1	CASSSGDGQLMNTEAFF	TGTGCCAGCAGCTCCGGGGACGGACAGCTTATGAACACTGAAGCTTTCTTT